These 19 T cell receptor beta chains originate from one sample sequenced in a study of response to subunit inactivated influenza vaccine. TCRdb re-analysed the RT-PCR reads in MiXCR, keeping a single row per CDR3 protein. The table has hundreds of thousands of distinct CDR3 sequences, over 11% seen once. The source material was PBMCs from blood, sampled 14 to 15 days before vaccination. Receptor source: a man aged 45-65 years who received an inactivated influenza vaccine.

This clonotype appeared a few times. The rearrangement joins TRBV6-5 to TRBJ1-2, with D perhaps TRBD1 (5 bases). The germline gives CDR1 MNHEY, CDR2 SVGAGI. The CDR3 is 17 amino acids. Trimming pared 1 base from V and 7 bases from J, leaving 22 bases between. The CDR3 coding sequence is TGTGCCAGCAGTTACTTCCGCACCTCGACCCAGGGCCCTGGCTACACCTTC. It specifies CASSYFRTSTQGPGYTF.

The chain uses TRBV7-2 and TRBJ1-3; the D is unclear. CDR1 SGHTA and CDR2 FQGNSA come from the germline V gene. The germline V and J ends were trimmed by 0 bases and 2 bases, with 11 bases remaining between them. CDR3 length: 16 amino acids. This CDR3 reads CASSLAHSRTGNTIYF. Here the CDR3 DNA reads TGTGCCAGCAGCTTAGCGCACAGCAGAACTGGAAACACCATATATTTT.

This chain uses TRBV11-2 with TRBJ2-1; 8 nucleotides match TRBD1. V shed 3 bases, J shed 9 bases, and the junction held 10 bases outside the gene matches. Looked up from germline, CDR1 is SGHAT and CDR2 is FQNNGV. The CDR3 totals 15 residues. The CDR3, as DNA: TGTGCCAGCAGCTTCGACCTGACAGGGGCCAGTGAGCAGTTCTTC. It codes for CASSFDLTGASEQFF.

In this sample, this clonotype turned up a few times. This sequence joins TRBV27 and TRBJ2-3; TRBD2 is a possible D gene (6 bases). V was pared by 1 base and J by 2 bases, with 13 bases between. In germline, CDR1 is MNHEY, CDR2 SMNVEV (reference sequence). This CDR3 has 16 amino acids. CDR3 amino acids: CASSLYPGEVTDTQYF. The CDR3 coding sequence is TGTGCCAGCAGTTTATACCCGGGAGAAGTCACAGATACGCAGTATTTT.

The V call is TRBV29-1, the J call TRBJ2-1; D tentatively reads TRBD1 or TRBD2 (5 bases each). Germline V gene data show CDR1 as SQVTM and CDR2 as ANQGSEA. This CDR3 comprises 15 residues. V lost 3 bases to trimming and J lost 0 bases, with 12 bases between them. CDR3 DNA: TGCAGCGTTGAGGTGAGGGGCCGCTCCTACAATGAGCAGTTCTTC. It encodes CSVEVRGRSYNEQFF.

This clonotype was seen a handful of times. The rearrangement joins TRBV25-1 to TRBJ2-3, with D possibly called TRBD1 or TRBD2 (5 bases each). CDR3 length equals 15 residues. V was pared by 2 bases and J by 5 bases, with 14 bases between. Germline V lookup: CDR1 MGHDK, CDR2 SYGVNS. The DNA for the CDR3 is TGTGCCAGCAGTGAAGCCGCCAGGGCGGGAGATACGCAGTATTTT. Translating gives CASSEAARAGDTQYF. Using reference TRBV25-1 and TRBJ2-3 for the parts outside the CDR3, the full variable domain is EADIYQTPRYLVIGTGKKITLECSQTMGHDKMYWYQQDPGMELHLIHYSYGVNSTEKGDLSSESTVSRIRTEHFPLTLESARPSHTSQYLCASSEAARAGDTQYFGPGTRLTVL.

This clonotype was seen a few times. V and J are TRBV20-1 and TRBJ2-7; 9 bases are a match to TRBD1. The CDR3 length is 15 residues. Trimming cost V 3 bases and J 2 bases; bases outside gene matches: 8. The V gene's germline CDR1 is DFQATT and CDR2 SNEGSKA (reference sequence). The DNA of the CDR3 is TGCAGTGCTAGTGGGACAGGGAGTGGAGCCTACGAGCAGTACTTC. This translates into CSASGTGSGAYEQYF.

The chain joins TRBV10-3 to TRBJ2-2, with 12 bases lining up with TRBD1. The germline V gene encodes CDR1 ENHRY and CDR2 SYGVKD. Trimming took 8 bases from V and 6 from J; bases not matched to a gene: 7. There are 15 residues in the CDR3. This CDR3 is CAIGGQGAHSGELFF. CDR3 coding DNA: TGTGCCATCGGGGGACAGGGGGCGCATTCCGGGGAGCTGTTTTTT.

This CDR3 reads CASRDRGNSPLHF. CDR3 coding DNA: TGTGCCAGCCGGGACAGGGGTAATTCACCCCTCCACTTT. The chain uses TRBV12-3 or TRBV12-4 and TRBJ1-6, with 10 nucleotides matching TRBD1. The CDR3 loop spans 13 amino acids. Trimming took 8 bases from V and 6 from J; bases not matched to a gene: 1.

The gene calls are TRBV2 and TRBJ2-1; unclear D gene. Germline V gives CDR1 SNHLY, CDR2 FYNNEI. V was clipped by 6 bases and J by 8 bases, with 8 bases between them. The CDR3 has 11 residues. The CDR3, as DNA: TGTGCCAGCAGGGGGTTTGATGAGCAGTTCTTC. It encodes CASRGFDEQFF.

The rearrangement uses TRBV27 and TRBJ2-7, with D unclear. The germline V and J ends were trimmed by 3 bases and 6 bases, with 12 bases remaining between them. This CDR3 has 13 residues. Germline loops: CDR1 MNHEY, CDR2 SMNVEV (reference sequence). The CDR3 sequence is CASSFNSRLEQYF. For the CDR3, the DNA is TGTGCCAGCAGTTTTAACAGTCGTCTCGAGCAGTACTTC.

This clonotype was counted many times. This rearrangement joins TRBV25-1 to TRBJ1-2; a possible D gene is TRBD1 (5 bases). Germline CDR1 is MGHDK and CDR2 is SYGVNS. V was trimmed by 0 bases and J by 8 bases, leaving 10 bases between them. CDR3 size: 13 residues. CDR3: CASSEYEGPGYTF. CDR3 DNA: TGTGCCAGCAGTGAATACGAGGGGCCCGGCTACACCTTC.

The chain combines TRBV7-9 with TRBJ2-5, with 8 bases lining up with TRBD1. V lost 4 bases, J lost 7 bases, and 8 bases stayed unmatched. This CDR3 contains 14 residues. CDR1 SEHNR and CDR2 FQNEAQ come from the germline V gene (reference sequence). This chain's CDR3 is CASSSRRGQVTQYF. In DNA, the CDR3 is TGTGCCAGCAGCTCCCGCAGGGGGCAGGTGACCCAGTACTTC.

The sample holds many counts of this clonotype. This sequence joins TRBV5-1 and TRBJ1-1; D is undetermined. Germline CDR1 SGHRS, CDR2 YFSETQ. V lost 5 bases and J lost 1, with 3 bases in between. This CDR3 is built from 11 residues. The CDR3 bases are TGCGCCAGCAGGGAGAACACTGAAGCTTTCTTT. Its protein product is CASRENTEAFF.

The genes are TRBV29-1 and TRBJ1-6; a weak D match, TRBD1 (5 bases). V was clipped by 6 bases and J by 6 bases, with 12 bases between them. The germline gives CDR1 SQVTM, CDR2 ANQGSEA. This CDR3 comprises 13 residues. CDR3 protein: CSVTLGLNSPLHF. The CDR3 coding sequence is TGCAGCGTCACCCTGGGACTTAATTCACCCCTCCACTTT.

Ten or more counts support this clonotype. The chain is built from TRBV10-3 and TRBJ2-1, with D perhaps matching TRBD1 (5 bases). The CDR3 runs 13 residues. The germline V gene encodes CDR1 ENHRY and CDR2 SYGVKD. V shed 4 bases and J shed 8 bases, with 12 bases lying between them. The CDR3 reads CAISVSPGYEQFF. CDR3 in DNA: TGTGCCATCAGTGTTAGCCCAGGGTATGAGCAGTTCTTC.

The J gene is TRBJ2-7, the V gene TRBV28, with D possibly TRBD1 on 6 matching bases. The germline V gene encodes CDR1 MDHEN and CDR2 SYDVKM. The CDR3 covers 14 residues. As DNA, the CDR3 is TGTGTTTCACAGGGAATATCGGCTTCCTACGAGCAGTACTTC. Amino acids: CVSQGISASYEQYF.

This clonotype was observed a few times. The chain couples TRBV7-9 to TRBJ1-1, with TRBD1 as a possible D gene (5 bases). Germline CDR1 and CDR2: SEHNR and FQNEAQ (reference sequence). Trimming cost V 3 bases and J 7 bases, with 18 bases left between them. The CDR3 spans 15 residues. CDR3 in amino acids: CASSLYRRPTNEAFF. In DNA, the CDR3 is TGTGCCAGCAGCTTGTACAGGAGACCTACCAATGAAGCTTTCTTT.

The chain combines TRBV14 with TRBJ1-2, with D uncertain. The ends were cut back, 1 base at V and 8 bases at J, with 14 bases in the middle. CDR1 and CDR2 from the germline V gene are SGHDN and FVKESK. CDR3 length equals 14 residues. CDR3: CASSQVSTTGGYTF. In DNA form, the CDR3 reads TGTGCCAGCAGCCAAGTGTCCACCACCGGGGGCTACACCTTC.